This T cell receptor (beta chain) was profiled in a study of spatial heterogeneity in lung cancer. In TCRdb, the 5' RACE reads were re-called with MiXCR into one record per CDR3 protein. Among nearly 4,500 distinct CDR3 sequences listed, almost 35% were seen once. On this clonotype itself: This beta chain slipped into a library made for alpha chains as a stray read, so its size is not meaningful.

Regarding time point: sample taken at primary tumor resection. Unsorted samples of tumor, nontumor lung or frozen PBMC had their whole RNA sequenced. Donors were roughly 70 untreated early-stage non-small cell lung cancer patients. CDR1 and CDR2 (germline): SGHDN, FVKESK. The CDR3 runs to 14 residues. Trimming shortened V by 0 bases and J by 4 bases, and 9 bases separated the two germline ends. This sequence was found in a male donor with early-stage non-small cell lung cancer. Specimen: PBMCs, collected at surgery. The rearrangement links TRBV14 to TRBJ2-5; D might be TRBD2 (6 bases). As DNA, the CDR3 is TGTGCCAGCAGCCAAGAGTGGAGGGGAGAGACCCAGTACTTC. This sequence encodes CASSQEWRGETQYF.